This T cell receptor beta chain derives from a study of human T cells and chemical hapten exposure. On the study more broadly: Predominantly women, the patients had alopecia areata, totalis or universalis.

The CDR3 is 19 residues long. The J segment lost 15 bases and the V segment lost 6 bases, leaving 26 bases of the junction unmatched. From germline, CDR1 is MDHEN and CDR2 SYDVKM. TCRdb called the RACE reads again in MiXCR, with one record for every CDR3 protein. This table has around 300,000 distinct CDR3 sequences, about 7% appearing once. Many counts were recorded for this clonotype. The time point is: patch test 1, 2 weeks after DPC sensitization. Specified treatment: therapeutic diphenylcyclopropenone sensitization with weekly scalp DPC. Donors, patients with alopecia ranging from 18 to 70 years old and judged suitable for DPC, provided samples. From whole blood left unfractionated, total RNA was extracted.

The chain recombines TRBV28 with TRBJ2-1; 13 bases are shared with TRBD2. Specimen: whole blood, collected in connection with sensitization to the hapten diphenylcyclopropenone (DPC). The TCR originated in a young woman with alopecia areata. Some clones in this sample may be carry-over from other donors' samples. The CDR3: CASSTSSGPRGLAGLILFF. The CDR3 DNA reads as TGTGCCAGCAGCACTTCCTCAGGACCCCGGGGACTAGCGGGGCTTATTCTGTTCTTC.